The TCR beta chain described here comes from a study of T-cell memory formation after mild COVID-19. Study-wide background: TCR clusters largely stayed donor specific.

Whole-study findings and limits: Nothing confirmed that second-wave clones peaking on day 37 were specific for SARS-CoV-2. Some SARS-CoV-2-responding clones were already detected in memory before infection.

Trimming at V came to 11 bases and at J to 5 bases, leaving 12 bases not matched to a gene. The length of the CDR3 is 14 residues. In germline, CDR1 is SGHTA, CDR2 FQGNSA. Via MiXCR, TCRdb re-called the 5' RACE reads, giving one row per CDR3 protein. The sample lists about 170,000 distinct CDR3 sequences, 10% to 15% occurring once. There are a few counts of this clonotype. Its specificity is not known. Sequencing was done on a sample of PBMCs or a T cell subset sorted from them (not recorded which). The TCR sequence derives from a man aged 18 to 35 who had mild COVID-19 (a few samples of this study predate the infection). Cell type and time point are not known. This chain joins TRBV7-2 and TRBJ2-3; 8 nucleotides agree with TRBD2. The CDR3 sequence: CAGRAGAPGDTQYF. CDR3 sequence (DNA): TGTGCCGGAAGAGCGGGGGCCCCGGGAGATACGCAGTATTTT.